This paragraph reports one T cell receptor (beta chain). The clone's antigen remains unknown. Base quality data are lacking; no much larger clone is found one base away. The entry originates in a study of cytomegalovirus exposure and HLA in healthy donors (dated by TCRdb to 2015 to 2018). Regarding the study in general: According to an earlier analysis of a few hundred of the donors, about 179 million T cells yielded some 120 million unique TCR beta sequences and roughly 280 Gb of sequence data. To predict cytomegalovirus infection status, the study brought together high-throughput TCR immunosequencing, statistical association of individual TCRs with disease status, and machine learning. In the later analysis, no new phenotypic data were used to find candidate immune exposures; instead, reliance was placed on TCR beta sequences and their occurrence across donors. Class I and class II HLA loci were covered by the typing at four-digit resolution. An early release covering roughly 580 HLA-typed donors comprised about 320 gigabases of sequencing data and approximately 85 million unique TCR sequences. A later genetic analysis used genome-wide SNP genotypes for about 60% of the roughly 670 donors, treating that subset as a discovery cohort. Typing coverage differed by locus: A, B, C, DRB1 and DQB1 were typed in about 629-630 donors, DQA1 in 500 to 550, DPA1 in nearly 610, and DPB1 in 400 to 480. The study profiled the T cell repertoires of some 610 subjects by immunosequencing and related them to cytomegalovirus serostatus. On average, 235,054 unique TCR beta nucleotide sequences were sequenced per donor among 398 genotyped donors of the cohort, with about 19% of those sequences being non-productive. The genetic ancestry cluster associated with self-reported Caucasian donors included 80% to 90% of the approximately 400 genotyped donors. An earlier analysis of approximately 640 of the donors applied high-throughput TCR beta sequencing to assess whether each TCR beta V gene segment acted as functional or pseudogenic. A later analysis re-analyzed previously published TCR beta repertoires from 500 to 700 donors and added high-resolution HLA genotyping to study TCR occurrence patterns. The study aimed to test whether signatures of past pathogen exposure could be identified by cataloging public T cell receptors. Every repertoire in the discovery cohort had been generated on one and the same sequencing platform. Besides the first cohort of roughly 700 subjects, a separate validation cohort made up of some 110 different subjects was used. Several DR-DQ haplotypes were treated as single units for association and clustering because of strong linkage in the cohort. Alongside the repertoire data, information on donor age, sex, ethnicity and CMV serostatus was compiled.

Library construction relied on the immunoSEQ multiplex PCR assay. The multiplex PCR relied on a mix of 60 forward primers for TCR Vbeta segments and 13 reverse primers for TCR Jbeta segments. A multiplex PCR assay on genomic DNA amplified the CDR3 region of rearranged TCR beta genes. On the Illumina HiSeq System, the amplified TCR beta libraries were sequenced as 87-base-pair reads. As for the authors' bioinformatics: A later analysis counted approximately 76 million unique TCR beta chains across the 640 or so repertoires, and roughly 10 million of these chains were shared by at least two donors. Raw reads were error-corrected and collapsed into unique sequences with a nearest-neighbor algorithm that merged closely related sequences to remove PCR and sequencing errors. CDR3 sequences were aligned to IMGT reference sequences to assign V, D and J gene segments. For a sequence to be retained, a match of at least six nucleotides to both a V gene segment and a J gene segment was required. Rearrangements were called productive when the CDR3 lacked stop codons and stayed in frame with V and J; all others were non-productive. Following IMGT convention, CDR3 was defined as the stretch from the second conserved V-encoded cysteine up to the conserved J-encoded phenylalanine. In an earlier analysis of 550 to 650 of the donors, sequences lacking an unambiguous match to a single V gene segment were excluded. An earlier analysis of several hundred of the donors called V segments functional above 56.7% productive rearrangements and segregating when the between-donor standard deviation exceeded 5%. A statistical classification framework was built for diagnosing cytomegalovirus status from the catalog of TCR beta chain sequences. V and J gene assignment, in a later analysis, came from comparing TCR nucleotide sequences with IMGT/GENE-DB human TR gene sequences. Using the TCRdist pipeline, a later analysis assigned CDR3 sequences along with most-parsimonious VDJ recombination scenarios. In a later analysis, each TCR beta chain was defined by its CDR3 amino acid sequence together with its V-gene family, and reads without a unique V-gene family were excluded. In a later analysis, a few hundred highly shared, low-generation-probability nucleotide sequences were removed to address suspected cross-contamination and a sequencing artifact. For each public chain, a later analysis derived a clonal expansion index from normalized ranks of inferred template counts within each repertoire. In a later analysis, generation probabilities were computed with a VDJ recombination model fitted to out-of-frame rearrangements, and the resulting probabilities were checked against IGoR. A later analysis scored TCR-TCR, TCR-HLA and TCR-CMV co-occurrence with hypergeometric tests, applying a repertoire-size bias correction to TCR pairs. To estimate false discovery rates, a later analysis permuted the HLA or CMV assignments 20 times. In a later analysis, co-occurring TCRs were grouped using DBSCAN, with TCRdist sequence similarity added in when clustering inside HLA-allele-positive subsets. Co-occurrence clustering excluded repertoires with fewer than 30,000 or more than 120,000 public chains, plus five with anomalous nucleotide sharing. As stored in TCRdb, this immuneACCESS dataset retains in-frame rearrangements with V and J assigned. A fraction of the clones does not appear; measured against another copy, unresolved V genes explain less than half of the discrepancy, and the remainder lacks a known reason. The DNA was the basis for D and trimming; V, J and clone size are from that table. For this sample the table gives about 160,000 clones, of which 65% to 85% were detected only once. 1.2% to 1.5% of the sample rests with the top ten.

V is pared back by 0 bases and J by 5 bases, with 11 bases lying between the germline termini. In the germline V gene, CDR1 corresponds to WSHSY and CDR2 to SAAADI. The CDR3 measures 15 amino acids from cysteine to phenylalanine. The read is trimmed to its CDR3 DNA, 45 bases read in frame from base 1. The study at large found these results: It was suggested by the authors that the approach could potentially be generalized to other disease states and immunological phenotypes. The classifier was reported to diagnose cytomegalovirus status with high specificity and sensitivity in both the original cohort and the validation cohort. Some IMGT-functional V segments, including TRBV6-2 and TRBV6-3, could not be distinguished by the 87-base-pair reads and were therefore excluded. The study gave a list of about 160 TCR beta chains associated with cytomegalovirus. In a later genetic analysis, a missense DCLRE1C variant was associated with V-gene and J-gene trimming of TCR beta chains, and the association was replicated in an independent cohort. Strong co-occurrence of HLA alleles, especially DR and DQ, made assigning TCR associations to individual alleles difficult. HLA typing was unavailable for some donors at each locus, so association tests used only the typed subset. Most TCR sequences were seen in very few donors, while some public TCRs were found in many individuals. According to a later analysis, parvovirus B19, influenza, CMV and Epstein-Barr virus appeared linked to several top co-occurrence clusters. The earlier analysis of 587 of the donors excluded about 16 rarely observed V segments, including chromosome 9 orphons, because counts were too low. A later analysis found that HLA-associated TCR beta chains were more clonally expanded and had lower generation probabilities than equally common non-associated chains. For the cohort, immune exposure information was limited to CMV serostatus. Compared with the roughly 710-donor mean, donors in an Asian-associated ancestry cluster had fewer N-insertions in productive TCRs, according to a later genetic analysis. A further reported finding was that TCR beta sequences accurately predicted the HLA-A and HLA-B alleles for most subjects in the first cohort. A later analysis found that most CMV-associated TCR beta chains appeared HLA-restricted, with HLA associations seemingly driven largely by CMV exposure. Broadly in line with IMGT annotations, most TCR beta V segments showed up in productive rearrangements about 87% or about 30% of the time in an earlier analysis of about 500 of the donors. A cluster of highly shared sequence variants was judged likely to be a technical artifact of the sequencing pipeline. A few of the identified cytomegalovirus-associated TCR beta chains were confirmed in vitro to be specific for cytomegalovirus antigens. According to a later analysis, TCR association rates differed among HLA loci, with DRB1 alleles showing the most associated TCRs and HLA-C alleles showing the fewest. Correlated functional status among segregating V segments might be attributable to linkage disequilibrium, but an unknown experimental factor could not be ruled out. In this cohort, only TCR beta chains were sequenced, and detectable features were limited by the absence of alpha or paired-chain data. A later analysis associated some 17,000 TCR beta sequences with specific HLA alleles at a false discovery rate of 0.05. Presence/absence analyses assumed roughly uniform sequencing depth across donors, an assumption that may not hold.

The cohort was made up of roughly 670 healthy bone marrow donors. Cohort members were all nominally healthy when sampled, although unrecorded immune exposures were likely present. The donor was CMV seronegative and was included in the group of approximately 350 seronegative cohort members. Each donor provided a peripheral blood sample, and peripheral blood mononuclear cells were used for TCR beta sequencing. The Qiagen DNeasy Blood Extraction Kit was used to extract genomic DNA from the blood cell samples. This sequence was found in a man aged 55-75 years in good health and CMV-seronegative. The sequenced material came from PBMCs. This receptor chain uses TRBV10-2 and TRBJ1-5; TRBD1 could be the D gene, as 5 bases match. The sequenced DNA: TGCGCCAGCAGTGAGTCGTCGGGGGAAGATCAGCCCCAGCATTTT. Its translation reads: CASSESSGEDQPQHF.